The subject of this entry is one TCR beta chain. Its antigen is as yet unknown. TCRdb itself ran the RT-PCR reads through MiXCR, one entry per CDR3 protein. The sample has some 500,000 distinct CDR3 sequences, approximately 15% seen once. V was clipped by 1 base and J by 0 bases, with 6 bases between them. The CDR3 is 14 amino acids. The data originate from a study of response to subunit inactivated influenza vaccine. Notes on the study in general: That few new T cells are recruited by each seasonal influenza vaccination was the authors' suggestion.

The sequencing used CD4+ T cells sorted from PBMCs, collected approximately 25 months after vaccination. The J gene is TRBJ1-1, the V gene TRBV12-3 or TRBV12-4; D gene uncertain. This clonotype originated in a man aged 50 to 75 who received an inactivated influenza vaccine. CDR3 coding DNA: TGTGCCAGCAGTTTAGTCGAACTGAACACTGAAGCTTTCTTT. The encoded protein is CASSLVELNTEAFF.